These T cell receptor beta chains were read from a single sample in a study of OX40 agonist ivuxolimab in advanced cancers. The method was immunoSEQ multiplex PCR; TCRdb's version includes in-frame clones alone and lacks a portion of them. The table includes 70,000 to 80,000 clones, 85% to 95% detected once. Specimen: CD4+ or CD8+ T cells sorted from blood, collected in a trial of the OX40 agonist ivuxolimab. The receptors come from an adult with an advanced solid tumor such as melanoma, head and neck, liver or kidney cancer. Each CDR3 is given with its conserved first and last residue. A D gene is named only where the DNA matches it firmly. Clone size, where shown, is once, few, many, or a class for clones that have expanded.

TGTGCCAGCTCACAGTCGGGAGCCGCTGAAGCTTTCTTT CASSQSGAAEAFF NA TRBJ1-1 once TRBV18
TGTGCCAGTAGTATTGAGGGCGCGGTTGAAAAACTGTTTTTT CASSIEGAVEKLFF NA TRBJ1-4 NA TRBV19
TGTGCCAGCAGTTTGCGGACAGCGAACACTGAAGCTTTCTTT CASSLRTANTEAFF NA TRBJ1-1 NA TRBV28
TGTGCCAGCAGCTTAAAAGGGGTTCGGACTGAAGCTTTCTTT CASSLKGVRTEAFF NA TRBJ1-1 NA TRBV7-3
TGTGCCAGCAGTTTGGGGGCAGGGGATCAGCCCCAGCATTTT CASSLGAGDQPQHF NA TRBJ1-5 NA TRBV28
TGTGCCAGCAGCCCCCCGAGAGGGACCTACCCCTACGAGCAGTACTTC CASSPPRGTYPYEQYF NA TRBJ2-7 NA TRBV7-9
TGTGCCAGCAGTTCGCTAGCGACGAACACCGGGGAGCTGTTTTTT CASSSLATNTGELFF NA TRBJ2-2 NA TRBV27
TGTGCCAGCAGCTTAGATCCGCGGGTGCCAGTGAAACTGTTTTTT CASSLDPRVPVKLFF NA TRBJ1-4 NA TRBV7-2
TGTGCCAGCAGCGAAACTTGGGGTCCGAACACCATATATTTT CASSETWGPNTIYF NA TRBJ1-3 NA TRBV2
TGTGCCACCCGCTGGGACGAGGGCACAGATACGCAGTATTTT CATRWDEGTDTQYF NA TRBJ2-3 NA TRBV27
TGTGCCAGCAGTAACGATAATTCACCCCTCCACTTT CASSNDNSPLHF NA TRBJ1-6 once TRBV27
TGTGCCAGCAGTTTGGGAGTTAGCACAGATACGCAGTATTTT CASSLGVSTDTQYF NA TRBJ2-3 NA TRBV28
TGTGCCAGCAGTTTCGCAGGGGACTACGAGCAGTACTTC CASSFAGDYEQYF NA TRBJ2-7 NA TRBV27
TGTGCCAGCAGCTTAAACCCTCGGGCTGCCGATGGCTACACCTTC CASSLNPRAADGYTF NA TRBJ1-2 NA TRBV7-8
TGTGCCAGCAGCGCCCGGGGCTCTGGGGCCAACGTCCTGACTTTC CASSARGSGANVLTF NA TRBJ2-6 NA TRBV5-8
TGTGCCAGCGATTTGGGCCCCATGGGGGGAACCGGCTACACCTTC CASDLGPMGGTGYTF NA TRBJ1-2 NA TRBV9
TGTGCCAGCAGTTACACGGGCACCGGGGAGCTGTTTTTT CASSYTGTGELFF NA TRBJ2-2 NA TRBV6-5
TGTGCCAGCAGTCCACGGGACTACCAGTCCCCTTTAAACACCGGGGAGCTGTTTTTT CASSPRDYQSPLNTGELFF TRBD2 TRBJ2-2 NA TRBV28
TGTGCCAGCAGCTTGGTTGAGGTCTCCTGGGACGAGCAGTACTTC CASSLVEVSWDEQYF NA TRBJ2-7 NA TRBV5-6
TGTGCCACCAGCAGAGGTTACGGGGATCAACTTTCTCAACTTGGCAATCAGCCCCAGCATTTT CATSRGYGDQLSQLGNQPQHF NA TRBJ1-5 NA TRBV15
TGTGCCAGCAGTTACGCGTCAGTAGAAAGTTCACCCCTCCACTTT CASSYASVESSPLHF NA TRBJ1-6 NA TRBV6-5
TGTGCCAGCAGCTCGAGCCGGGACCTTACTAACTATGGCTACACCTTC CASSSSRDLTNYGYTF NA TRBJ1-2 NA TRBV9
TGTGCCAGCAGCTTGCCGACGGCAAGAGATACGCAGTATTTT CASSLPTARDTQYF NA TRBJ2-3 NA TRBV5-8
TGTGCCAGCAGCATAGAGGGGGCGCTGAGCACCGGGGAGCTGTTTTTT CASSIEGALSTGELFF TRBD1 TRBJ2-2 NA TRBV27
TGTGCCAGCAGCTTGGGCAACGGTAACGAGCAGTACTTC CASSLGNGNEQYF NA TRBJ2-7 NA TRBV5-6
TGCAGCGCCCTTCGGAGGGAGGAATCCTACGAGCAGTACTTC CSALRREESYEQYF NA TRBJ2-7 NA TRBV29-1